The 12 T cell receptor beta chains below were found in one sample sequenced in a study of shared clonotypes between healthy human individuals. Measured with immunoSEQ multiplex PCR; TCRdb has only the in-frame clones, and not every one. Here the sample spans some 2,100,000 clones, around 93% being singletons. It was CD45RO-negative cells, positively selected for CCR7, that made up naive CD8 cells, with terminally differentiated effector memory CD45RA+ cells excluded. The sequenced sample was naive CD8+ T cells from PBMCs. The receptors shown here come from a man in his late teens or twenties in good health. Some clones in this sample may be carry-over from other donors' samples.

The CDR3 nucleotides are TGTGCCCACAGGGGCAGGGTTCCTTCTGGAAACACCATATATTTT. Translating it yields CAHRGRVPSGNTIYF. The rearrangement joins TRBV7-9 to TRBJ1-3; 7 bases map to TRBD1. Germline V lookup: CDR1 SEHNR, CDR2 FQNEAQ (reference sequence). V dropped 11 bases and J dropped 1; count of bases not matched to a gene: 11. The CDR3 has 15 residues.

This clone appeared a few times. Other DNA sequences from this sample encode an identical CDR3 as well. V and J are TRBV27 and TRBJ1-1; D is unresolved. V lost 2 bases and J 1 base, leaving 5 bases between the germline ends. Germline V lookup: CDR1 MNHEY, CDR2 SMNVEV (reference sequence). The CDR3 totals 13 residues. The CDR3 nucleotides read TGTGCCAGCAGTTTACCCGGGAACACTGAAGCTTTCTTT. This encodes CASSLPGNTEAFF.

The chain is built from TRBV6-5 and TRBJ1-6, with 7 bases aligning to TRBD1. Trimming took 4 bases from V and 8 from J; bases not matched to a gene: 8. The CDR3 contains 15 residues. Germline lookup yields CDR1 MNHEY and CDR2 SVGAGI. In DNA, the CDR3 is TGTGCCAGCAGTTTAGACAGGGCGATGTATTCACCCCTCCACTTT. This encodes CASSLDRAMYSPLHF.

The table lists this clone with a count of one. This sequence joins TRBV5-4 and TRBJ2-6; tentatively, D is TRBD1 (6 bases). The germline V gene encodes CDR1 SGHNT and CDR2 YYREEE (reference sequence). This CDR3 has 14 amino acids. V lost 2 bases to trimming and J lost 4 bases, with 7 bases between them. This CDR3 is CASSFQGGANVLTF. The CDR3 DNA follows: TGTGCCAGCAGCTTCCAGGGGGGGGCCAACGTCCTGACTTTC.

The V and J genes are TRBV29-1 and TRBJ2-7; possible D gene TRBD1, 6 bases. The V end lost 8 bases, the J end lost 0 bases, and 14 bases lay between the germline ends. The CDR3 is 13 amino acids. Germline V gene lookup returns CDR1 SQVTM and CDR2 ANQGSEA. Here the CDR3 reads CSTTGASSYEQYF. DNA for the CDR3: TGCAGCACGACAGGCGCTAGCTCCTACGAGCAGTACTTC.

This rearrangement joins TRBV29-1 to TRBJ2-7; TRBD1 agrees at 9 bases. The V and J ends lost 7 bases and 3 bases, in that order; junction bases with no gene match: 7. This CDR3 is 13 amino acids long. The germline V gene has CDR1 SQVTM and CDR2 ANQGSEA. The CDR3 DNA follows: TGCAGCGCCGGACAGGGGCCCAGCTACGAGCAGTACTTC. It is translated as CSAGQGPSYEQYF.

J is TRBJ2-4 and V is TRBV28; possible D gene TRBD2, 5 bases. This CDR3 contains 18 residues. Germline V CDR1 and CDR2: MDHEN, SYDVKM. V shed 3 bases and J shed 7 bases, with 25 bases lying between them. CDR3 region: CASSLGLAGAWVGNIQYF. The CDR3 DNA follows: TGTGCCAGCAGTTTGGGTTTGGCGGGCGCCTGGGTAGGTAACATTCAGTACTTC.

In this sample, this clone turned up a few times. CDR3 sequence (DNA): TGTGCCAGCAGTTTAAGCCATAACTATGGCTACACCTTC. Its protein product is CASSLSHNYGYTF. The rearrangement uses TRBV27 and TRBJ1-2; no clear D. Germline loops: CDR1 MNHEY, CDR2 SMNVEV (reference sequence). Trimming took 2 bases from V and 1 from J, leaving 5 bases between them. The CDR3 is made up of 13 amino acids.

This clone has a handful of counts. In the same sample, other DNA sequences code for this CDR3. The chain has TRBV27 and TRBJ1-5; 8 positions agree with TRBD1. This CDR3 has 14 residues. Per germline, CDR1 MNHEY and CDR2 SMNVEV (reference sequence). The J segment lost 1 base and the V segment lost 6 bases, leaving 2 bases of the junction unmatched. The CDR3 here is CASSWTGSNQPQHF. The CDR3 DNA follows: TGTGCCAGCAGCTGGACAGGGAGCAATCAGCCCCAGCATTTT.

The V and J genes are TRBV7-9 and TRBJ1-3, with D hard to call. CDR3 length: 13 residues. V was cut by 5 bases and J by 4 bases, with 9 bases left in between. Germline V gene sequence: CDR1 SEHNR, CDR2 FQNEAQ (reference sequence). The chain's CDR3 is CASSLSEGNTIYF. The CDR3 nucleotides read TGTGCCAGCAGCCTCTCGGAGGGAAACACCATATATTTT. Drawing the rest from reference TRBV7-9 and TRBJ1-3, the complete variable domain is DTGVSQNPRHKITKRGQNVTFRCDPISEHNRLYWYRQTLGQGPEFLTYFQNEAQLEKSRLLSDRFSAERPKGSFSTLEIQRTEQGDSAMYLCASSLSEGNTIYFGEGSWLTVV.

This clone was seen a single time. The chain combines TRBV6-4 with TRBJ2-1; D may be TRBD1 (7 bases). The length of the CDR3 is 16 residues. Per the germline V gene, CDR1 is MRHNA and CDR2 is SNTAGT. V was pared by 5 bases and J by 3 bases, with 17 bases between. The chain's CDR3 is CASSTPPGGNYNEQFF. CDR3 DNA sequence: TGTGCCAGCAGTACCCCGCCAGGGGGGAACTACAATGAGCAGTTCTTC.

The gene calls are TRBV28 and TRBJ2-7; 11 nucleotides match TRBD2. V trimming: 2 bases; J trimming: 1 base; junction bases outside the gene matches: 7. Per germline, CDR1 MDHEN and CDR2 SYDVKM. The CDR3 is made up of 17 amino acids. Here the CDR3 DNA reads TGTGCCAGCAGTTTAGGGGCCACTAGCGGGAGTTCCTACGAGCAGTACTTC. This sequence encodes CASSLGATSGSSYEQYF.